This paragraph reports one T cell receptor (beta chain). This clonotype was detected ten times or more. Its antigen remains undetermined. Base quality data are lacking; no much larger clone is found one base away. The library was made by PCR. TCRdb names NextSeq 500 as the instrument used. Bulk TCR libraries were prepared as previously described, using TCR primers listed in Table S5. Total RNA was purified with the Qiagen AllPrep DNA/RNA kit. Before analysis, reads from multiple sequencing runs of the same library were pooled. In the authors' own workflow: Only reads with exact TCR constant sequence were kept, trimmed to 150 nt, and grouped by their 12-nt molecular barcodes. Reads within each barcode group were sub-clustered using a 15% Levenshtein threshold, and quality-weighted consensus sequences were constructed for each RNA molecule. Non-functional sequences were removed, as were lower-count sequences one edit away from another. Barcode sub-clusters with fewer than 20% of the maximum read count were removed, based on fitting two negative binomial distributions. The public reads were quality trimmed at Q25 with fastp and then assembled into clones with MiXCR by TCRdb, keeping productive beta chains. Each CDR3 protein gets just one entry, which takes the most common genes and DNA from the rows behind it. V and J calls and clone size were set by TCRdb, not the authors. The sample table lists approximately 500,000 distinct CDR3 sequences, roughly 26% of them with a count of one. The top ten constitute under 0.85% of the sample.

The V end gives up 1 base and the J end 2 bases, leaving 5 bases in the junction not matched to a gene. The germline V gene provides CDR1 LGHNA and CDR2 YSLEER. From its cysteine to its phenylalanine, the CDR3 spans 16 amino acids. Only the CDR3 DNA stays, 48 bases, in frame from base 1. The sample is drawn from a study of molecular identifiers for immune sequencing clone quantification (dated by TCRdb to between 2018 and 2020). In terms of the full investigation: For a replicate experiment, the RNA from either approximately 20,000 or 100,000 naive CD8 T cells was divided into five aliquots, and four of those aliquots went on to sequencing. This methods study benchmarked molecular-identifier clustering-based TCR repertoire sequencing (MIDCIRS) and TCR RNA copy counting, using CD8 T cells to do so. Paper-wide results and their limitations: Spiked-in Jurkat TCR RNA (about ten copies' worth), which is not part of the donor repertoire, was contained in the naive libraries. Approximately 3 recovered TCR RNA copies per cell were obtained by modeling, versus about 10 by digital PCR, implying a capture efficiency of about 30%. Highly expanded clone sizes could be underestimated because identical TCR molecules may share a barcode. When barcode sub-clustering was omitted, TCR diversity was inflated by chimeric consensus sequences, with chimeras reaching as high as 47%. Clones above 20 RNA copies held over 99% of molecules in CMV-specific effector cells but under 1% in naive cells. Even against a background of roughly 1 million naive CD8 T cells, spiked-in Jurkat TCR RNA amounting to a single cell's worth was reported to be detectable.

Libraries of naive CD8 T cells were generated from roughly 21,000 to 960,000 sorted cells, with 10%, 30% or 50% of the purified RNA used. Naive CD8 T cells, defined as CD8+CD4-CCR7+CD45RA+, were FACS-sorted into RLT Plus buffer on a BD FACSAria II. Around 10 TCR copies' worth of Jurkat RNA were spiked into roughly 18,000-1,000,000 naive CD8 T cell samples to test detection sensitivity. Enrichment of CD8 T cells was performed with RosetteSep CD8+ T Cell Enrichment Cocktail and Ficoll-Paque, after which ACK red cell lysis was carried out. The receptor was derived from a human donor in good health. Some libraries in this study had Jurkat cell RNA spiked in. The sample comprised naive CD8+ T cells from blood, with Jurkat cell RNA spiked in. According to the study, the label for this sample's cell subset or site signals: FACS-sorted CD8+CD4-CCR7+CD45RA+ naive T cells. The chain uses TRBV4-3 and TRBJ2-3, with 8 junctional bases fitting TRBD1. The bases read TGCGCCAGCAGCCAAGGAACAGGGGGTTACACAGATACGCAGTATTTT. Its protein product is CASSQGTGGYTDTQYF.